This paragraph reports one T cell receptor (beta chain). Per the authors' pipeline: Estimation of nucleated cell counts relied on the amplification of reference gene primers. This table comes from immunoSEQ multiplex PCR, and its TCRdb copy is limited to in-frame clones, with some not included. V, J and clone size reflect that table, while D and trimming were determined from the DNA. The table lists around 300,000 clones, about nine tenths of them singletons. Trimming took off 6 bases at V and 4 bases at J, with 17 bases between the two ends. Germline V gives CDR1 MNHEY, CDR2 SMNVEV (reference sequence). The CDR3 is 15 amino acids. This sample is drawn from a study of blood T cell repertoires in COVID-19. On the study more broadly: From the United States, Italy and Spain came samples of acute and convalescent COVID-19. Nucleic acid was either cDNA or gDNA, and it came from T cells, B-cell-depleted T cells, or PBMCs.

The specimen sequenced was peripheral blood. The rearrangement joins TRBV27 to TRBJ2-3; tentative D call: TRBD2 (6 bases). This sequence originates from a woman in her 30s with active or convalescent COVID-19. CDR3 DNA: TGTGCCAGCAGCTCTAATCCCGGGGGAGCAGATACGCAGTATTTT. This translates into CASSSNPGGADTQYF.